These T cell receptor beta chains were read from a single sample in a study of blood T cell repertoires in COVID-19. Assay used: immunoSEQ multiplex PCR; TCRdb lists only in-frame clones, some missing. The data hold 200,000 to 300,000 clones, with 87% observed a single time. Sequencing input: peripheral blood. These receptors came from a woman between 45 and 65 years old with acute or convalescent COVID-19. Both conserved end residues are part of each CDR3. Fields, in order: clone size, V gene, J gene, D gene, CDR3 protein, CDR3 DNA. The D gene is left open where the match is weak. A clone size is listed for some rows: how often the clone was seen (once, few, many), or a class if it is expanded.

NA	TRBV18	TRBJ2-5	NA	CASSPSGKETQYF	TGTGCCAGCTCACCGTCAGGGAAAGAGACCCAGTACTTC
NA	TRBV28	TRBJ2-5	TRBD2	CASSPGLAGQETQYF	TGTGCCAGCAGCCCGGGACTAGCGGGACAAGAGACCCAGTACTTC
NA	TRBV27	TRBJ2-1	TRBD2	CASSSIGTSGNNEQFF	TGTGCCAGCAGTTCCATCGGGACTAGCGGGAACAATGAGCAGTTCTTC
NA	TRBV18	TRBJ1-3	NA	CASSQGAGNTIYF	TGTGCCAGCTCACAGGGGGCTGGAAACACCATATATTTT
NA	TRBV9	TRBJ2-3	TRBD2	CASSVGLAGAGDTQYF	TGTGCCAGCAGCGTAGGGCTAGCGGGAGCAGGGGATACGCAGTATTTT
NA	TRBV28	TRBJ2-7	TRBD2	CASSAGLAGAFYEQYF	TGTGCCAGCAGTGCTGGACTAGCGGGAGCCTTCTACGAGCAGTACTTC
NA	TRBV5-6	TRBJ1-2	NA	CASSLLLSGGYTF	TGTGCCAGCAGCTTGTTACTGTCCGGTGGCTACACCTTC
NA	TRBV7-3	TRBJ1-2	NA	CASSITGSSDYGYTF	TGTGCCAGCAGCATTACAGGGAGTTCAGACTATGGCTACACCTTC
NA	TRBV6-6	TRBJ2-6	TRBD2	CASSLIAGGLSGANVLTF	TGTGCCAGCAGTCTAATAGCGGGAGGACTCTCTGGGGCCAACGTCCTGACTTTC
NA	TRBV29-1	TRBJ2-1	NA	CSVEYLRESYNEQFF	TGCAGCGTTGAATACTTGCGGGAATCCTACAATGAGCAGTTCTTC
NA	TRBV7-6	TRBJ1-5	NA	CASSLEPGFNQPQHF	TGTGCCAGCAGCTTAGAGCCAGGGTTTAATCAGCCCCAGCATTTT
few	TRBV20-1	TRBJ1-4	NA	CSARGTKEANEKLFF	TGCAGTGCTCGTGGGACAAAGGAAGCTAATGAAAAACTGTTTTTT
NA	TRBV28	TRBJ1-2	NA	CASSLLGAYGYTF	TGTGCCAGCAGTTTATTGGGAGCCTATGGCTACACCTTC
NA	TRBV5-4	TRBJ1-4	TRBD1	CASSTGQKVEKLFF	TGTGCCAGCAGCACGGGACAGAAAGTCGAAAAACTGTTTTTT
NA	TRBV6-2/TRBV6-3	TRBJ2-5	TRBD2	CASSAGLASYQETQYF	TGTGCCAGCAGCGCCGGACTAGCGAGCTACCAAGAGACCCAGTACTTC
NA	TRBV15	TRBJ1-4	NA	CATGGGPGKLFF	TGTGCCACCGGGGGGGGGCCGGGAAAACTGTTTTTT
NA	TRBV5-1	TRBJ1-1	TRBD1	CASSPDRPNTEAFF	TGCGCCAGCAGCCCGGACAGGCCGAACACTGAAGCTTTCTTT
NA	TRBV18	TRBJ2-7	NA	CASSTGVHYEQYF	TGTGCCAGCTCAACAGGAGTCCACTACGAGCAGTACTTC
NA	TRBV28	TRBJ2-5	TRBD2	CASGIGTSGETQYF	TGTGCCAGCGGAATTGGGACTAGCGGAGAGACCCAGTACTTC
NA	TRBV15	TRBJ2-3	TRBD1	CATSRTGGDTQYF	TGTGCCACCAGCAGGACAGGGGGGGATACGCAGTATTTT
NA	TRBV5-4	TRBJ1-2	TRBD1	CASREAGGANYGYTF	TGTGCCAGCAGAGAAGCAGGGGGCGCCAACTATGGCTACACCTTC
NA	TRBV7-2	TRBJ2-7	TRBD2	CASSLGLAGVGEQYF	TGTGCCAGCAGCTTAGGGCTAGCGGGAGTAGGGGAGCAGTACTTC
NA	TRBV6-2/TRBV6-3	TRBJ2-4	NA	CASSYGVTEEIAKNIQYF	TGTGCCAGCAGTTATGGAGTCACGGAGGAAATAGCCAAAAACATTCAGTACTTC
NA	TRBV5-6	TRBJ1-2	TRBD1	CASSLAVEGATGYTF	TGTGCCAGCAGCTTGGCCGTAGAGGGGGCGACTGGCTACACCTTC
NA	TRBV7-2	TRBJ2-1	NA	CATGGQSSYNEQFF	TGTGCCACCGGGGGACAGAGCTCCTACAATGAGCAGTTCTTC
once	TRBV27	TRBJ2-1	TRBD2	CASSLGRGRDNEQFF	TGTGCCAGCAGTTTAGGTCGCGGGAGAGACAATGAGCAGTTCTTC
NA	TRBV11-2	TRBJ2-7	TRBD2	CASSSFGLAGGLYEQYF	TGTGCCAGCAGCTCCTTCGGACTAGCGGGAGGTCTGTACGAGCAGTACTTC
NA	TRBV6-5	TRBJ2-1	TRBD2	CASSYGLAGVDEQFF	TGTGCCAGCAGTTACGGACTAGCGGGAGTAGATGAGCAGTTCTTC
once	TRBV2	TRBJ1-2	TRBD1	CASRHGTDYGYTF	TGTGCCAGCAGGCACGGGACAGACTATGGCTACACCTTC
NA	TRBV2	TRBJ1-1	TRBD1	CAMGTVNTEAFF	TGTGCCATGGGGACAGTGAACACTGAAGCTTTCTTT
NA	TRBV20-1	TRBJ2-7	NA	CSGRDVYEQYF	TGCAGTGGTAGAGACGTGTACGAGCAGTACTTC
NA	TRBV29-1	TRBJ1-2	TRBD1	CSVVARDSYGYTF	TGCAGCGTTGTTGCTCGGGACAGCTATGGCTACACCTTC
NA	TRBV4-1	TRBJ1-5	TRBD1	CASSQGPDRVNQPQHF	TGCGCCAGCAGCCAAGGGCCCGACAGGGTTAATCAGCCCCAGCATTTT
NA	TRBV29-1	TRBJ2-3	TRBD2	CSVEGLAGTDTQYF	TGCAGCGTTGAAGGACTAGCGGGGACAGATACGCAGTATTTT
NA	TRBV6-5	TRBJ2-1	NA	CAGSFSGANEQFF	TGTGCCGGATCCTTTTCAGGGGCCAATGAGCAGTTCTTC
NA	TRBV5-1	TRBJ2-1	NA	CASSLGGQRQNEQFF	TGCGCCAGCAGCTTGGGCGGGCAGAGGCAAAATGAGCAGTTCTTC
NA	TRBV10-3	TRBJ2-5	TRBD2	CAIRAERERQETQYF	TGTGCCATCAGGGCGGAGCGGGAGCGCCAAGAGACCCAGTACTTC
once	TRBV28	TRBJ2-7	NA	CASSFDRSRNEQYF	TGTGCCAGCAGTTTTGACAGGTCTAGGAACGAGCAGTACTTC
NA	TRBV5-1	TRBJ2-7	NA	CASSFEDGGLSEQYF	TGCGCCAGCAGCTTTGAGGACGGGGGATTAAGCGAGCAGTACTTC
NA	TRBV19	TRBJ1-2	NA	CASSIFSQGYGYTF	TGTGCCAGTAGTATTTTTTCCCAGGGCTATGGCTACACCTTC
NA	TRBV11-1	TRBJ2-1	TRBD2	CASSPLRGAGGNEQFF	TGTGCCAGCAGCCCCTTGCGAGGAGCGGGAGGTAATGAGCAGTTCTTC
NA	TRBV19	TRBJ1-4	NA	CASTQPGGTNEKLFF	TGTGCCAGTACCCAACCGGGGGGCACTAATGAAAAACTGTTTTTT